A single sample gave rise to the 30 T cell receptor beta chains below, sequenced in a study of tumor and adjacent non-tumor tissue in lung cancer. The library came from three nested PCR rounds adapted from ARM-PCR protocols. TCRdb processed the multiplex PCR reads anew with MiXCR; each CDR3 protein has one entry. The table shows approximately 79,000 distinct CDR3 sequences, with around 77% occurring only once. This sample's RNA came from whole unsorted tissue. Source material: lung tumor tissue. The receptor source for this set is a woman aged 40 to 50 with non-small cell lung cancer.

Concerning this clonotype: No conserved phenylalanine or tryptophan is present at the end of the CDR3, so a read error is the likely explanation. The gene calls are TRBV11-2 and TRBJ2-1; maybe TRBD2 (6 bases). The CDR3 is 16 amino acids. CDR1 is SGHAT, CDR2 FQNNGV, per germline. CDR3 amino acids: CASSKTLAVLYSEQFL. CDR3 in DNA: TGTGCCAGCAGCAAGACACTAGCTGTACTGTACAGTGAGCAGTTCCTC.

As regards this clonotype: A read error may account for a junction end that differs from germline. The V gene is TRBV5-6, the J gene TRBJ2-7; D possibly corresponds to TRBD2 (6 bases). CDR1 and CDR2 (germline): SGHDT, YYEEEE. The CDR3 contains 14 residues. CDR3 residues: CTSSFGRSTYEQYF. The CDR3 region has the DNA TGTACCAGCAGCTTTGGGAGGTCCACCTACGAGCAGTATTTC.

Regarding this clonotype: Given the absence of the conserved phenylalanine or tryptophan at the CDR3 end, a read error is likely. The CDR3 here is CASSLAGLAEETQYL. The CDR3 DNA follows: TGTGCCAGCAGCTTAGCGGGACTAGCGGAAGAGACCCAGTACTTA. The J gene is TRBJ2-5, the V gene TRBV13; 11 bases fit TRBD2. Germline assignment: CDR1 PRHDT and CDR2 FYEKMQ (reference sequence). V gave up 1 base and J gave up 3 bases; unmatched junction bases: 1. The CDR3 loop spans 15 amino acids.

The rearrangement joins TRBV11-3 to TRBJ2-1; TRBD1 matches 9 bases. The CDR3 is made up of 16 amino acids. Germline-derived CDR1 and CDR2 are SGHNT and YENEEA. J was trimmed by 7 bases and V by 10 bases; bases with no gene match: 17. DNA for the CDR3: TGTGCCAACAGACTGGGACCGGGACAGGGTCCAAATGAGCAGTTCTTC. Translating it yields CANRLGPGQGPNEQFF.

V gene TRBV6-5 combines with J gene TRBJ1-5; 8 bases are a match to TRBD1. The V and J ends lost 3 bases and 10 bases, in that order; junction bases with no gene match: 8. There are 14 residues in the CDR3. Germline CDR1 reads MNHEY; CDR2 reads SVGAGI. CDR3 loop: CASSYTLDRGPQHF. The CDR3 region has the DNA TGTGCCAGCAGTTATACACTCGACAGGGGCCCCCAGCATTTT.

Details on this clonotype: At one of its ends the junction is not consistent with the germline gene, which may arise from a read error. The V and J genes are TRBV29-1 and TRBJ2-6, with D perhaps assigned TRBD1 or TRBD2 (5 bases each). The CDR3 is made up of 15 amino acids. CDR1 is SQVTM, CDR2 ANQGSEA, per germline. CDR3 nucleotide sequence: TGCAGTGTTGATTCCAGGGACCCTGGGGCCAACGTCCTGACTTTC. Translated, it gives CSVDSRDPGANVLTF.

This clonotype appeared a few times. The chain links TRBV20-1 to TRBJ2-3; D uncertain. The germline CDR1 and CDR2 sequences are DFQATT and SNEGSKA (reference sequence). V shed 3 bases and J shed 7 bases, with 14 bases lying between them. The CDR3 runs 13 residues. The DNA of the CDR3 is TGCAGTGCTAGTCGCTCGGCTCCTTATACGCAGTATTTT. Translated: CSASRSAPYTQYF.

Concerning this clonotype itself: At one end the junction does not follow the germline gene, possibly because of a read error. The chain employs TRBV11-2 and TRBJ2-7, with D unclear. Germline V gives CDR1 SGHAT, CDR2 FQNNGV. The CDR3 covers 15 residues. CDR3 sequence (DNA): TGTGCCAGCAGCTTAGATCCCCAGAGATACTACGAACAGTACTTC. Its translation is CASSLDPQRYYEQYF.

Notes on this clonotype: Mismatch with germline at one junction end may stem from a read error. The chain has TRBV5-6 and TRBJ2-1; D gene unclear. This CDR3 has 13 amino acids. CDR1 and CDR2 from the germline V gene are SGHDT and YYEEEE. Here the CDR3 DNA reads TGTGCCAGCAGTTTGGTCCGTAGAAATGAGCAGTTCTTC. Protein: CASSLVRRNEQFF.

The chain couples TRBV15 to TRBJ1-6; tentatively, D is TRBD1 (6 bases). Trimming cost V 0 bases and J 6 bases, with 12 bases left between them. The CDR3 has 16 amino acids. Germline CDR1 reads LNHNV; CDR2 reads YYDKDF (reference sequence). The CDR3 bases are TGTGCCACCAGCAGAGAGGTGAACAGGGCTAATTCACCCCTCCACTTT. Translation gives CATSREVNRANSPLHF. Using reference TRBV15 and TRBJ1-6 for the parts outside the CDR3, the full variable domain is DAMVIQNPRYQVTQFGKPVTLSCSQTLNHNVMYWYQQKSSQAPKLLFHYYDKDFNNEADTPDNFQSRRPNTSFCFLDIRSPGLGDTAMYLCATSREVNRANSPLHFGNGTRLTVT.

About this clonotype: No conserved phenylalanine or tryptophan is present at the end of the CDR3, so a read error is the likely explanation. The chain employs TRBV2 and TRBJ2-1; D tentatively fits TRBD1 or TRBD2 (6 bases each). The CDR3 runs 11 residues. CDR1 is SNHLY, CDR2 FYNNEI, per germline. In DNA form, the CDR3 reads TGTGCCAGCAGGGGGGGCGATGACCAGTTCCTC. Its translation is CASRGGDDQFL.

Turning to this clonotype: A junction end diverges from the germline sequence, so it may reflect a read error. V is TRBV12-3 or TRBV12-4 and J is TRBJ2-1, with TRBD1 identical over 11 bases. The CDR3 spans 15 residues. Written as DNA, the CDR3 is TGTACCAGCAGCCCGGGACAGGGGGTAATGGGTGAGCAGTTCTTC. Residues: CTSSPGQGVMGEQFF.

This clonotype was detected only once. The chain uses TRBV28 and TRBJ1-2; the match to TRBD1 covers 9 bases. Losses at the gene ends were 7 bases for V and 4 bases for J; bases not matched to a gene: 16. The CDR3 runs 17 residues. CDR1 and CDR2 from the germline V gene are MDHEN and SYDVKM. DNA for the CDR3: TGTGCCAGCAAGGGGGGAGGACAGGGGAAAGATCCCTATGGCTACACCTTC. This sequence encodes CASKGGGQGKDPYGYTF.

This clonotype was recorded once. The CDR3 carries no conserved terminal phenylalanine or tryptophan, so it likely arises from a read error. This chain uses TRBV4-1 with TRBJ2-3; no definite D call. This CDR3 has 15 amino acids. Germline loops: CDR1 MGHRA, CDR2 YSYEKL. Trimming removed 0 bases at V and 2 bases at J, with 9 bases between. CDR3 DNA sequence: TGCGCCAGCAGCCAAGATTTGTCTAACACAGATACGCAGTATTTA. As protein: CASSQDLSNTDTQYL.

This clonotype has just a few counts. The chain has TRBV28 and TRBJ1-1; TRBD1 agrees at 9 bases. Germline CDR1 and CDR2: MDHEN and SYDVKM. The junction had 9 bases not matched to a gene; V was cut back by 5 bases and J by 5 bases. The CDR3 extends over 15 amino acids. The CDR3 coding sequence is TGTGCCAGCAGTCCTGGACAGGGGAAGAGAACTGAAGCTTTCTTT. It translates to CASSPGQGKRTEAFF.

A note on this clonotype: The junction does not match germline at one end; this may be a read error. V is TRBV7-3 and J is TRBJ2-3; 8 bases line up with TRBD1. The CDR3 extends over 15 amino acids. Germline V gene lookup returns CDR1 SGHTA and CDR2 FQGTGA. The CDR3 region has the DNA TGTGCCAGCAGCTCCAGGGGGCTTAGCATAGATACGCAGTATTTT. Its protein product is CASSSRGLSIDTQYF.

This chain's CDR3 is CAITTRGQTAFF. The CDR3, as DNA: TGTGCCATCACCACACGTGGGCAAACAGCTTTCTTT. This rearrangement joins TRBV6-6 to TRBJ1-1; D gene unclear. Trimming removed 10 bases at V and 10 bases at J, with 19 bases between. The CDR3 is made up of 12 amino acids. From germline, CDR1 is MNHNY and CDR2 SVGAGI (reference sequence).

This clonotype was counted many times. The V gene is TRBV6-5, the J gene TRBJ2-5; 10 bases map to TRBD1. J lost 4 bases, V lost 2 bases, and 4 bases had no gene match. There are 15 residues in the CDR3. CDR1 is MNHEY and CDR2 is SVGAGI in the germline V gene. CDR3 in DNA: TGTGCCAGCAGTTACGCCGGGACAGGGGTAGAGACCCAGTACTTC. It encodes CASSYAGTGVETQYF.

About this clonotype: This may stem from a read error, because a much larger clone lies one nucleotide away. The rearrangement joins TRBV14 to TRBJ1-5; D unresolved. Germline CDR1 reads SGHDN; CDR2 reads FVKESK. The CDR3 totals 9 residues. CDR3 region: CACSQGSHF. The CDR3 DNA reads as TGTGCCTGCAGCCAAGGCAGTCATTTT.

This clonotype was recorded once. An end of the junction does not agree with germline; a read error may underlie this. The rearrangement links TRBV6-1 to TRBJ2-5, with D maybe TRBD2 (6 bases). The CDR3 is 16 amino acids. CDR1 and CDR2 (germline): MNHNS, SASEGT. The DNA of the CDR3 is TGTGCAAGCAGTGAAAGACCGGGCATGGCCAGGGAGGCCCAGTACTTC. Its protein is CASSERPGMAREAQYF.

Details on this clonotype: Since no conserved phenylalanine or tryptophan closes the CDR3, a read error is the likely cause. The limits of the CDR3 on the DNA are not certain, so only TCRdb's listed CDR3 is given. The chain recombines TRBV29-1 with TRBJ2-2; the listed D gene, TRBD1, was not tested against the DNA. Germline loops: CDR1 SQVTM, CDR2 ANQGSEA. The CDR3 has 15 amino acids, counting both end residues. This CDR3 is CSVLPGGGNTGELYY.

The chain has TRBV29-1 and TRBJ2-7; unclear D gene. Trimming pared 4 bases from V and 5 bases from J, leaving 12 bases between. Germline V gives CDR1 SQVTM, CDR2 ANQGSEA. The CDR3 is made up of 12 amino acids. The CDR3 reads CSVGCNNHEQYF. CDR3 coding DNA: TGCAGCGTTGGATGTAACAATCACGAGCAGTACTTC.

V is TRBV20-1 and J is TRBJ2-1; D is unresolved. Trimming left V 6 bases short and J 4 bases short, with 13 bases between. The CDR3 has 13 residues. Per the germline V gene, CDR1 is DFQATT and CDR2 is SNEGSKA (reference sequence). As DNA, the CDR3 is TGCAGTGCCACCCCGGCAAATTACAATGAGCAGTTCTTC. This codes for CSATPANYNEQFF.

The CDR3 here is CASSLGRDRDYGYTF. In DNA form, the CDR3 reads TGCGCCAGCAGCTTGGGTCGGGACAGGGACTATGGCTACACCTTC. The J gene is TRBJ1-2, the V gene TRBV5-1, with 9 bases matching TRBD1. The germline gives CDR1 SGHRS, CDR2 YFSETQ. The CDR3 length is 15 residues. V was pared by 0 bases and J by 3 bases, with 3 bases of the junction left unmatched.

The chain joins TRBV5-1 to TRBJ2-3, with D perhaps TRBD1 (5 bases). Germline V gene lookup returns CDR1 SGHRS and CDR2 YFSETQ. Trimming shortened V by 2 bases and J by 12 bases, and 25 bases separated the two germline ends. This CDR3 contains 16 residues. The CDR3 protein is CASSFSLQGPTDIQYF. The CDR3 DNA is TGCGCCAGCAGCTTTTCCCTCCAGGGCCCCACAGATATTCAGTATTTT.

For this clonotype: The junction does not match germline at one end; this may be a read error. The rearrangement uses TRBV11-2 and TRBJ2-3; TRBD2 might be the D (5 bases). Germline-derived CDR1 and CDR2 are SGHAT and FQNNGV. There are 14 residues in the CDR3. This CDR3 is CANSPLRAADTQYF. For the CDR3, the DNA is TGTGCCAACAGCCCTTTAAGAGCGGCAGATACGCAGTATTTT.

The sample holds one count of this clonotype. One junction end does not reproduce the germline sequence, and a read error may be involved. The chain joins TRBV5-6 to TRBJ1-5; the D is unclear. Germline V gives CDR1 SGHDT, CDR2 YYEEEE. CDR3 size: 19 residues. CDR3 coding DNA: TGTGCCAGCAGCTTGGGTATGGTAAGTGGTCTCTTCCGCAATCAGCCCCATCATTTT. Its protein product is CASSLGMVSGLFRNQPHHF.

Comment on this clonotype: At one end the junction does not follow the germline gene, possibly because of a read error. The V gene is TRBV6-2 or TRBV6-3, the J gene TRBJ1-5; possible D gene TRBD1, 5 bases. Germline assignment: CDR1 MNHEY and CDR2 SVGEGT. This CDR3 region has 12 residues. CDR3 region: CANTQVNQPQHF. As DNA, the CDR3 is TGTGCCAACACACAGGTCAATCAGCCTCAGCATTTT.

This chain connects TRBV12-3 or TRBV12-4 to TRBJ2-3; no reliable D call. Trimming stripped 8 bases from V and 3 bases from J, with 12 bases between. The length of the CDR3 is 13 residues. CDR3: CASSRLGTDTQYF. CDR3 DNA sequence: TGTGCCAGCTCTAGGCTCGGAACAGATACGCAGTATTTT.

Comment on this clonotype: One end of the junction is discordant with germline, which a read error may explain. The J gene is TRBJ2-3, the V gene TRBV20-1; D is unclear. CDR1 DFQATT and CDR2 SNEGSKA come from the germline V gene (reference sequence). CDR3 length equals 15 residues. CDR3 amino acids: CGARDLGINTDTQYF. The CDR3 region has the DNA TGCGGTGCTAGAGATCTAGGGATCAACACAGATACGCAGTATTTT.